The 20 T cell receptor beta chains presented below share a single source sample, sequenced in a study of vaccination effects on CD4 cells after COVID-19. The antigens these receptors bind are not known. Some clones are missing from TCRdb's copy, which holds only in-frame ones; the method was immunoSEQ multiplex PCR. The sample lists 55,000 to 75,000 clones; around 76% were seen once. ViraFEST assay sequencing came after antigen-specific CD4+ T cells were expanded with viral peptide pools. With approximately ten days of culture completed, CD4+ T cells were isolated. Vaccinated participants had no history of SARS-CoV-2 infection and tested negative for nucleocapsid antibodies. The starting material was CD4+ T cells from PBMCs cultured with HCoV-OC43 spike peptides, obtained before COVID-19 vaccination. Subset noted: HCoV-OC43 spike overlapping peptide pool stimulation. The receptors come from a human donor who received a COVID-19 vaccine.

V is TRBV10-3 and J is TRBJ2-3; a weak D match, TRBD2 (6 bases). Trimming shortened V by 8 bases and J by 6 bases, and 12 bases separated the two germline ends. The CDR3 length is 12 residues. Germline V CDR1 and CDR2: ENHRY, SYGVKD. DNA of the CDR3: TGTGCCATCTCGGAGGGAGGCGATACGCAGTATTTT. Translating gives CAISEGGDTQYF.

The chain carries TRBV15 and TRBJ2-7; 8 bases match TRBD2. Germline CDR1 and CDR2: LNHNV and YYDKDF (reference sequence). Unmatched junction bases numbered 9, after V lost 0 bases and J lost 2 bases. This CDR3 has 17 amino acids. The CDR3 is CATSRDLLAGGAYEQYV. The DNA of the CDR3 is TGTGCCACCAGCAGAGATCTTCTCGCGGGGGGAGCCTACGAGCAGTACGTC.

The rearrangement uses TRBV7-9 and TRBJ2-3; perhaps D is TRBD1 or TRBD2 (5 bases each). The CDR3 runs 16 residues. Looked up from germline, CDR1 is SEHNR and CDR2 is FQNEAQ (reference sequence). V was pared by 1 base and J by 3 bases, with 14 bases between. CDR3 DNA sequence: TGTGCCAGCAGCTTAGGAGGGGTGAGGGTAACAGATACGCAGTATTTT. It is translated as CASSLGGVRVTDTQYF.

V usage is TRBV7-7 and J usage is TRBJ2-5; TRBD2 matches at 12 bases. Unmatched junction bases numbered 5, after V lost 5 bases and J lost 7 bases. Germline CDR1 is SSHAT and CDR2 is FNYEAQ (reference sequence). This CDR3 spans 14 amino acids. The CDR3 loop reads CASSLLAGGGTQYF. CDR3 DNA sequence: TGTGCCAGCAGCCTACTAGCGGGGGGAGGGACCCAGTACTTC.

V usage is TRBV7-9 and J usage is TRBJ2-5; maybe TRBD2 (6 bases). This CDR3 has 13 amino acids. The germline CDR1 and CDR2 sequences are SEHNR and FQNEAQ (reference sequence). Trimming cost V 3 bases and J 2 bases, with 7 bases left between them. The CDR3 sequence is CASSFRGQETQYF. CDR3 nucleotides: TGTGCCAGCAGCTTCCGGGGGCAAGAGACCCAGTACTTC.

Here the CDR3 DNA reads TGTGCCAGTACCCGAGGGGCTGGACAGCCCCAGCATTTT. Translation gives CASTRGAGQPQHF. This chain connects TRBV19 to TRBJ1-5; possible D gene TRBD1, 5 bases. Trimming cost V 7 bases and J 7 bases, with 14 bases left between them. Germline CDR1 and CDR2: LNHDA and SQIVND (reference sequence). The CDR3 has 13 residues. The full variable domain, in which reference TRBV19 and TRBJ1-5 provide the parts outside the CDR3, is DGGITQSPKYLFRKEGQNVTLSCEQNLNHDAMYWYRQDPGQGLRLIYYSQIVNDFQKGDIAEGYSVSREKKESFPLTVTSAQKNPTAFYLCASTRGAGQPQHFGDGTRLSIL.

V and J are TRBV30 and TRBJ1-3; D is undetermined. This CDR3 comprises 13 residues. CDR1 and CDR2 (germline): GTSNPN, SVGIG (reference sequence). The CDR3 loop reads CAAGRTPGNTIYF. The CDR3 DNA sequence: TGTGCTGCCGGGCGAACCCCTGGAAACACCATATATTTT.

This clone appeared a few times. The chain recombines TRBV24-1 with TRBJ2-1; possible D gene TRBD2, 6 bases. This CDR3 is built from 16 residues. The V end was cut by 1 base, the J end by 5 bases, with 14 bases between. Germline values: CDR1 KGHDR, CDR2 SFDVKD. CDR3 nucleotides: TGTGCCACCAGTGATTTAACCCCGACTAGTCACAATGAGCAGTTCTTC. It yields the protein CATSDLTPTSHNEQFF.

The chain couples TRBV10-2 to TRBJ1-5; a weak D match, TRBD1 (5 bases). Germline V lookup: CDR1 WSHSY, CDR2 SAAADI. The CDR3 loop spans 14 amino acids. V lost 6 bases, J lost 3 bases, and 12 bases lay in between. This CDR3 is CASREGRPNQPQHF. The CDR3 region has the DNA TGCGCCAGCAGGGAGGGACGGCCCAATCAGCCCCAGCATTTT.

This chain uses TRBV24-1 with TRBJ1-2, with TRBD1 identical over 10 bases. Germline assignment: CDR1 KGHDR and CDR2 SFDVKD. There are 15 residues in the CDR3. With 7 bases clipped from V and 2 bases from J, the junction kept 6 bases outside the gene matches. CDR3 in amino acids: CATSEPGQGNYGYTF. The CDR3 bases are TGTGCCACCAGCGAGCCGGGACAGGGGAACTATGGCTACACCTTC.

The genes are TRBV5-1 and TRBJ2-3; TRBD2 matches at 8 bases. The CDR3 runs 15 residues. V shed 3 bases, J shed 0 bases, and the junction held 3 bases outside the gene matches. Germline CDR1 SGHRS, CDR2 YFSETQ. Here the CDR3 reads CASSSTSDSTDTQYF. In nucleotides, the CDR3 is TGCGCCAGCAGCTCGACTAGCGATAGCACAGATACGCAGTATTTT.

V usage is TRBV24-1 and J usage is TRBJ2-1; tentatively, D is TRBD2 (6 bases). There are 16 residues in the CDR3. V was cut by 4 bases and J by 3 bases, with 15 bases left in between. The V gene's germline CDR1 is KGHDR and CDR2 SFDVKD. CDR3 sequence reads: CATSDSRSGLYNEQFF. The CDR3 nucleotides are TGTGCCACCAGTGACTCCAGGTCGGGACTCTACAATGAGCAGTTCTTC.

V gene TRBV24-1 combines with J gene TRBJ1-2, with D maybe TRBD1 (5 bases). V was shortened by 5 bases and J by 3 bases, with 15 bases between the two germline ends. Germline CDR1 reads KGHDR; CDR2 reads SFDVKD. CDR3 length: 15 amino acids. The chain's CDR3 is CATSGWRQGDYGYTF. CDR3 nucleotides: TGTGCCACCAGTGGTTGGCGGCAGGGAGACTATGGCTACACCTTC.

This clone was seen a handful of times. The chain recombines TRBV28 with TRBJ1-5, with TRBD1 as a possible D gene (6 bases). CDR1 and CDR2 (germline): MDHEN, SYDVKM. V lost 5 bases and J 7 bases, leaving 18 bases between the germline ends. CDR3 size: 15 residues. This CDR3 reads CASSQRQVGGQPQHF. The DNA for the CDR3 is TGTGCCAGCAGTCAGAGACAGGTCGGGGGGCAGCCCCAGCATTTT.

The CDR3: CASSRQGFDNQPQHF. The CDR3, as DNA: TGTGCCAGCAGCCGACAGGGATTTGACAATCAGCCCCAGCATTTT. V usage is TRBV7-8 and J usage is TRBJ1-5; 7 bases match TRBD1. Per germline, CDR1 SGHVS and CDR2 FQNEAQ. V was pared by 5 bases and J by 3 bases, with 7 bases of the junction left unmatched. This CDR3 is built from 15 residues.

This chain joins TRBV7-2 and TRBJ2-3, with TRBD1 as a possible D gene (5 bases). Trimming cost V 4 bases and J 5 bases, with 10 bases left between them. Germline CDR1 SGHTA, CDR2 FQGNSA. There are 13 residues in the CDR3. The CDR3 DNA sequence: TGTGCCAGCAGCTCCCAGGGTCGAGATACGCAGTATTTT. Its translation is CASSSQGRDTQYF.

The rearrangement uses TRBV5-1 and TRBJ2-1; TRBD2 matches 13 bases. The CDR3 has 16 amino acids. In germline, CDR1 is SGHRS, CDR2 YFSETQ. Trimming at V came to 2 bases and at J to 9 bases, leaving 8 bases not matched to a gene. The CDR3 loop reads CASSLTSGGAWAEQFF. Written as DNA, the CDR3 is TGCGCCAGCAGCTTAACTAGCGGGGGGGCCTGGGCTGAGCAGTTCTTC.

This clone was seen a few times. The chain joins TRBV5-1 to TRBJ2-1, with D maybe TRBD1 (6 bases). CDR3 length: 16 residues. Trimming left V 0 bases short and J 9 bases short, with 19 bases between. Germline CDR1 is SGHRS and CDR2 is YFSETQ. CDR3 sequence (DNA): TGCGCCAGCAGCTTGGCCGAGGGGGTAGCATTGGGTGAGCAGTTCTTC. Translating it yields CASSLAEGVALGEQFF.

The chain combines TRBV5-6 with TRBJ1-5; 8 nucleotides agree with TRBD1. This CDR3 contains 18 residues. Germline V gene lookup returns CDR1 SGHDT and CDR2 YYEEEE. V was pared by 0 bases and J by 0 bases, with 8 bases of the junction left unmatched. CDR3 region: CASSLGDRPRYSNQPQHF. The CDR3 DNA sequence: TGTGCCAGCAGCTTGGGGGACAGGCCAAGATATAGCAATCAGCCCCAGCATTTT.

The chain has TRBV4-1 and TRBJ2-1; TRBD2 aligns across 14 bases. Germline-derived CDR1 and CDR2 are MGHRA and YSYEKL. The trim removed 4 bases at V and 0 bases at J, leaving 2 bases unmatched. The CDR3 length is 17 residues. In DNA, the CDR3 is TGCGCCAGCAGCCGGACTAGCGGGGGGTCCTCCTACAATGAGCAGTTCTTC. Translation gives CASSRTSGGSSYNEQFF.